Described below is a single T cell receptor beta chain sequence and its context. The data were obtained in a study of T cell responses to AZD1222 COVID-19 vaccine. The protocol was immunoSEQ multiplex PCR, while the TCRdb copy is restricted to in-frame clones and leaves out a portion. The data show approximately 90,000 clones, with 88% seen just once and 15% to 20% held by the top ten. Germline V CDR1 and CDR2: GTSNPN, SVGIG (reference sequence). The V end lost 0 bases, the J end lost 4 bases, and 6 bases lay between the germline ends. The CDR3 extends over 13 amino acids. The chain joins TRBV30 to TRBJ1-4; D gene ambiguous. This receptor was taken from an adult in good health. Sample: peripheral blood, taken on day 0 of AZD1222 vaccination. CDR3 protein: CAWSVGFNEKLFF. In nucleotides, the CDR3 is TGTGCCTGGAGTGTTGGCTTTAATGAAAAACTGTTTTTT.